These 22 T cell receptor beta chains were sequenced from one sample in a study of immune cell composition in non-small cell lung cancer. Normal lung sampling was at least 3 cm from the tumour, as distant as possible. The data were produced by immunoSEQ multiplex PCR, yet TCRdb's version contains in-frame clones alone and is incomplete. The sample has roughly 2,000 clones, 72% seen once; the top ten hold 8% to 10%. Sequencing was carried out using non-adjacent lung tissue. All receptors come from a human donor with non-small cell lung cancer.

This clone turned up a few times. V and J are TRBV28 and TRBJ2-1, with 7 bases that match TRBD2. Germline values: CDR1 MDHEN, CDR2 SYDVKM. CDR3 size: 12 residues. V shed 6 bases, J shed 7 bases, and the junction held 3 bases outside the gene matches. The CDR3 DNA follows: TGTGCCAGCAGCGCAGCGGGGAATGAGCAGTTCTTC. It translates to CASSAAGNEQFF.

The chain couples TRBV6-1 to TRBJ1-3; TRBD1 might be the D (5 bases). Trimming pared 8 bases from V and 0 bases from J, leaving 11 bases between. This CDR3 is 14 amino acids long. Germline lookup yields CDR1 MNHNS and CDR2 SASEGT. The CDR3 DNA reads TGTGCCAGCCAGGCAGGACACTCTGGAAACACCATATATTTT. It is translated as CASQAGHSGNTIYF.

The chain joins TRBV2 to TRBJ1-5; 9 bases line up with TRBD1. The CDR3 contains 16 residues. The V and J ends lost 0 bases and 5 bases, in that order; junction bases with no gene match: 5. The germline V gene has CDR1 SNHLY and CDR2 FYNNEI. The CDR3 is CASSEAGTGSYQPQHF. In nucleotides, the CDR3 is TGTGCCAGCAGTGAAGCGGGGACAGGGAGTTATCAGCCCCAGCATTTT. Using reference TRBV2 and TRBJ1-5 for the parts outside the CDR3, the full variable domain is EPEVTQTPSHQVTQMGQEVILRCVPISNHLYFYWYRQILGQKVEFLVSFYNNEISEKSEIFDDQFSVERPDGSNFTLKIRSTKLEDSAMYFCASSEAGTGSYQPQHFGDGTRLSIL.

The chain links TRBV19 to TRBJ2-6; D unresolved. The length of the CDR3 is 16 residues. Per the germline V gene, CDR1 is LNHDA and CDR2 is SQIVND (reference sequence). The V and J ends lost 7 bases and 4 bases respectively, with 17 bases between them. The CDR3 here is CASKGSEAQGANVLTF. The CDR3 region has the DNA TGTGCCAGTAAAGGCAGTGAGGCCCAGGGGGCCAACGTCCTGACTTTC.

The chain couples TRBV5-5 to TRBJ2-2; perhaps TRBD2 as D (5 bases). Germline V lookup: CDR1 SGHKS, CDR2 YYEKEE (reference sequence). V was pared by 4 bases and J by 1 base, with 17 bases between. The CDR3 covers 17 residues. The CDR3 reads CASSPTRADRNTGELFF. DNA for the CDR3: TGTGCCAGCAGCCCCACGCGGGCAGATAGGAACACCGGGGAGCTGTTTTTT.

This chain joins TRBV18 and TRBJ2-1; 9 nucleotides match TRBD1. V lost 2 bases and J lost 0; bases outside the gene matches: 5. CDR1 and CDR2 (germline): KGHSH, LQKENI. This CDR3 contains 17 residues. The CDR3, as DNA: TGTGCCAGCTCACCATCACAGGGGGCCCTCTCCTACAATGAGCAGTTCTTC. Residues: CASSPSQGALSYNEQFF.

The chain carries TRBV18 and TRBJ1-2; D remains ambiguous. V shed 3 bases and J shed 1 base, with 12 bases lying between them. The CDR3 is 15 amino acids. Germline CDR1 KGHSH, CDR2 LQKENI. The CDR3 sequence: CASSPQRRDNYGYTF. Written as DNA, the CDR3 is TGTGCCAGCTCACCCCAGAGACGGGATAACTATGGCTACACCTTC.

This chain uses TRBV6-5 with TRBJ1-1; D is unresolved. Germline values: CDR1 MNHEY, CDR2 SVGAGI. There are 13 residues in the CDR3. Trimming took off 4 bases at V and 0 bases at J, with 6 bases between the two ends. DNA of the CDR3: TGTGCCAGCAGTTGGGGAGTGAACACTGAAGCTTTCTTT. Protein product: CASSWGVNTEAFF.

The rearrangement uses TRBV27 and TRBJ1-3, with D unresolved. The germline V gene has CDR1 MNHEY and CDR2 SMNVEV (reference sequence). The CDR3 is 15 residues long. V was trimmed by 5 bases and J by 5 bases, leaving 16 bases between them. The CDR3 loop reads CASSPSLDPRNTIYF. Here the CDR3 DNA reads TGTGCCAGCAGTCCCTCTCTAGATCCGCGAAACACCATATATTTT.

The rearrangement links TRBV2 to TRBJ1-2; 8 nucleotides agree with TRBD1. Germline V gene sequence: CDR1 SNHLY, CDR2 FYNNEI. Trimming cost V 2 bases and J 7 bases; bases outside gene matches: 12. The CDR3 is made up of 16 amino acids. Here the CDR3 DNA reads TGTGCCAGCAGTGAAAGGAATGGACAGGGTCATGGTGGCTACACCTTC. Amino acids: CASSERNGQGHGGYTF.

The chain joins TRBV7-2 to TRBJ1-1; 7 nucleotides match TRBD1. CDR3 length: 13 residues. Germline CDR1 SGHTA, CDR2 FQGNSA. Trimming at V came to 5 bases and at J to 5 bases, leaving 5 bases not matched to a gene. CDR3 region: CASSRGRRTEAFF. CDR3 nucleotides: TGTGCCAGCAGCAGGGGGCGTAGGACTGAAGCTTTCTTT.

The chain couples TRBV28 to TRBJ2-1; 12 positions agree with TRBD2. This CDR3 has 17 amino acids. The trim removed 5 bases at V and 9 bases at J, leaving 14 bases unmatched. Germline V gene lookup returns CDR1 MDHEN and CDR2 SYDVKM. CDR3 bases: TGTGCCAGCAGTCCATCTAGCGGGAGGGCCTCTTTTCTTGAGCAGTTCTTC. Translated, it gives CASSPSSGRASFLEQFF.

This CDR3 reads CASSETRTFDEQFF. The DNA of the CDR3 is TGTGCCAGCAGTGAAACTAGGACCTTCGATGAGCAGTTCTTC. The chain combines TRBV6-1 with TRBJ2-1; TRBD2 is a possible D gene (5 bases). Germline V gives CDR1 MNHNS, CDR2 SASEGT. V lost 2 bases and J 8 bases, leaving 13 bases between the germline ends. The CDR3 length is 14 residues.

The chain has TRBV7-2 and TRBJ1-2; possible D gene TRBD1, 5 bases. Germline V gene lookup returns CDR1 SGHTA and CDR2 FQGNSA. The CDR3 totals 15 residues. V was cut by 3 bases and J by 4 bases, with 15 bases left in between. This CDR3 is CASSLGGTLFYGYTF. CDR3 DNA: TGTGCCAGCAGCTTGGGGGGGACGCTCTTCTATGGCTACACCTTC.

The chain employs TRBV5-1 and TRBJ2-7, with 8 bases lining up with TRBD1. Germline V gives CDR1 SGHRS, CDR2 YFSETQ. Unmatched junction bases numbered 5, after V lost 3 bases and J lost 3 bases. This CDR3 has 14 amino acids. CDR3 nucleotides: TGCGCCAGCAGCTCGATAACAGGGGGCTACGAGCAGTACTTC. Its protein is CASSSITGGYEQYF.

CDR3 coding DNA: TGTGCCAGCAGCTTTTCAAGCGGATCTACAGATACGCAGTATTTT. It is translated as CASSFSSGSTDTQYF. The chain couples TRBV11-1 to TRBJ2-3; D perhaps matches TRBD2 (5 bases). The CDR3 totals 15 residues. V lost 3 bases, J lost 3 bases, and 13 bases lay in between. From germline, CDR1 is SGHAT and CDR2 FQDESV (reference sequence).

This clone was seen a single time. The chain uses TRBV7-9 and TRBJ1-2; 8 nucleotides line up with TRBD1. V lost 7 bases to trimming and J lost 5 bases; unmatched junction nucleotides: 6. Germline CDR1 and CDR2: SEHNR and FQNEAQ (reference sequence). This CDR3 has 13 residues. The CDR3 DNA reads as TGTGCCAGCATCGGACAGGGACCTTATGGCTACACCTTC. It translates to CASIGQGPYGYTF.

The CDR3 coding sequence is TGTGCCAGCAGCGTGAGACAGGGAGCCGCCGGGCAGCAGTACTTC. This encodes CASSVRQGAAGQQYF. The chain couples TRBV7-8 to TRBJ2-7, with TRBD1 identical over 7 bases. This CDR3 spans 15 amino acids. Germline CDR1 SGHVS, CDR2 FQNEAQ. J was trimmed by 8 bases and V by 5 bases; bases with no gene match: 15. Supplemented by reference TRBV7-8 and TRBJ2-7, the full variable domain reads GAGVSQSPRYKVAKRGQDVALRCDPISGHVSLFWYQQALGQGPEFLTYFQNEAQLDKSGLPSDRFFAERPEGSVSTLKIQRTQQEDSAVYLCASSVRQGAAGQQYFGPGTRLTVT.

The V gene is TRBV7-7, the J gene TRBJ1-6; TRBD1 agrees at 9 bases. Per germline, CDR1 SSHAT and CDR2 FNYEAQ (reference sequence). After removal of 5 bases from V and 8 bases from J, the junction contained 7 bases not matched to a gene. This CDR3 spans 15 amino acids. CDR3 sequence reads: CASSRTGAEDSPLHF. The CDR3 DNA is TGTGCCAGCAGCCGGACAGGGGCCGAGGATTCACCCCTCCACTTT. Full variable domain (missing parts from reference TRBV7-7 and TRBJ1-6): GAGVSQSPRYKVTKRGQDVTLRCDPISSHATLYWYQQALGQGPEFLTYFNYEAQPDKSGLPSDRFSAERPEGSISTLTIQRTEQRDSAMYRCASSRTGAEDSPLHFGNGTRLTVT.

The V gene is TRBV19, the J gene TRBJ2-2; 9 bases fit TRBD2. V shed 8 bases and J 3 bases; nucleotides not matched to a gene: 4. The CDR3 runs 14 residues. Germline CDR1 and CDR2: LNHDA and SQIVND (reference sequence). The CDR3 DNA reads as TGTGCCAGTCAAAGCGGGAGGTACACCGGGGAGCTGTTTTTT. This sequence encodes CASQSGRYTGELFF.

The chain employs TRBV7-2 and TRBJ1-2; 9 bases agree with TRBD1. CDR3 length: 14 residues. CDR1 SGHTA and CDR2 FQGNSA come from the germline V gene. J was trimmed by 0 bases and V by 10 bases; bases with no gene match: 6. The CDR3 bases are TGTGCCACCACAGGGACAGGGACTAACTATGGCTACACCTTC. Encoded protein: CATTGTGTNYGYTF.

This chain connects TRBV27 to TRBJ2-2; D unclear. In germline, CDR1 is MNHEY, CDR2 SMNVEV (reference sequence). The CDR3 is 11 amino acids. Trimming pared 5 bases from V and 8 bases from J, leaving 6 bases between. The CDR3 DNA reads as TGTGCCAGCAGTAAGAGGGGGGAGCTGTTTTTT. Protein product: CASSKRGELFF.